These T cell receptor beta chains were read from a single sample in a study of response to subunit inactivated influenza vaccine. Using its own MiXCR run on the RT-PCR reads, TCRdb lists one record per CDR3 protein. The sample records approximately 520,000 distinct CDR3 sequences, roughly 23% being singletons. Sequences were derived from CD4+ T cells sorted from PBMCs, sampled about 5 days after vaccination. These receptors were taken from a man aged 50 or older who received an inactivated influenza vaccine. The CDR3 runs from the conserved cysteine through the conserved F or W. A D gene is named only where the DNA matches it firmly. Clone size is given for some rows only: seen once, a few or many times, or a class if the clone is expanded.

clone_size	v_call	d_call	j_call	cdr3_aa	cdr3_nt
-	TRBV5-1	-	TRBJ2-1	CASSLELRGYNEQFF	TGCGCCAGCAGCTTGGAATTGCGGGGATACAATGAGCAGTTCTTC
few	TRBV20-1	TRBD1	TRBJ1-1	CSASQGQQNTEAFF	TGCAGTGCAAGCCAGGGACAGCAGAACACTGAAGCTTTCTTT
few	TRBV5-1	TRBD1	TRBJ2-1	CASSLDYRGPYNEQFF	TGCGCCAGCAGCTTGGACTACAGGGGTCCCTACAATGAGCAGTTCTTC
few	TRBV18	-	TRBJ2-5	CASSPLGGPQETQYF	TGTGCCAGCTCACCCCTCGGGGGGCCGCAAGAGACCCAGTACTTC
-	TRBV6-1	-	TRBJ2-3	CASKSGPYTDTQYF	TGTGCCAGCAAGTCGGGACCCTACACAGATACGCAGTATTTT
-	TRBV3-1	-	TRBJ1-1	CASTPYSRMNTEAFF	TGTGCCAGCACCCCGTATAGCAGAATGAACACTGAAGCTTTCTTT
-	TRBV5-1	TRBD2	TRBJ2-7	CASSFPVTSGSHEQYF	TGCGCCAGCAGCTTCCCCGTGACTAGCGGGAGCCACGAGCAGTACTTC
-	TRBV6-6	TRBD1	TRBJ2-3	CASSKTGDGTQYF	TGTGCCAGCAGCAAGACAGGGGATGGTACGCAGTATTTT
few	TRBV20-1	-	TRBJ2-7	CSALDQGGGREQYF	TGCAGTGCTCTCGACCAGGGAGGAGGACGCGAGCAGTACTTC
-	TRBV12-3/TRBV12-4	-	TRBJ2-2	CASSFAGGSTGELFF	TGTGCCAGCAGTTTTGCCGGGGGCAGTACCGGGGAGCTGTTTTTT
few	TRBV5-1	-	TRBJ2-5	CASSSQQETQYF	TGCGCCAGCAGCAGCCAGCAAGAGACCCAGTACTTC
-	TRBV7-9	TRBD2	TRBJ2-5	CASSPRASGGQETQYF	TGTGCCAGCAGCCCGAGGGCCAGCGGGGGACAAGAGACCCAGTACTTC
-	TRBV6-2/TRBV6-3	-	TRBJ1-1	CASSYGQRSEAFF	TGTGCCAGCAGTTACGGACAGAGGTCTGAAGCTTTCTTT
few	TRBV27	-	TRBJ1-2	CASSLGGYTF	TGTGCCAGCAGTTTAGGGGGCTACACCTTC
-	TRBV3-1	-	TRBJ2-5	CASSQEGRIGGTQYF	TGTGCCAGCAGCCAGGAAGGACGGATCGGTGGGACCCAGTACTTC
-	TRBV10-2	-	TRBJ1-6	CASSEWGEHSPLHF	TGCGCCAGCAGTGAGTGGGGAGAGCACTCACCCCTCCACTTT
-	TRBV7-8	-	TRBJ1-4	CASSGRTRAWEKLFF	TGTGCCAGCAGCGGACGGACACGGGCTTGGGAAAAACTGTTTTTT
few	TRBV12-3/TRBV12-4	-	TRBJ1-1	CASSSRSPGPEAFF	TGTGCCAGCAGTTCACGATCACCGGGACCTGAAGCTTTCTTT
few	TRBV20-1	TRBD1	TRBJ1-2	CSAEVPGQGVLGYTF	TGCAGTGCAGAGGTCCCGGGACAGGGAGTTCTCGGCTACACCTTC
-	TRBV12-3/TRBV12-4	-	TRBJ1-6	CASSLGQFSPLHF	TGTGCCAGCAGTTTGGGCCAGTTTTCACCCCTCCACTTT
few	TRBV28	-	TRBJ1-3	CASSLPPSGNTIYF	TGTGCCAGCAGTTTACCACCCTCTGGAAACACCATATATTTT
few	TRBV5-1	-	TRBJ1-2	CASSVSRPTNYGYTF	TGCGCCAGCAGCGTTAGTCGGCCCACTAACTATGGCTACACCTTC
few	TRBV5-1	TRBD2	TRBJ2-7	CASSSRTAGDEQYF	TGCGCCAGCAGCTCGAGGACCGCGGGGGACGAGCAGTACTTC
few	TRBV5-1	-	TRBJ2-1	CASSKGTLGPNNEQFF	TGCGCCAGCAGCAAAGGGACTTTGGGCCCTAACAATGAGCAGTTCTTC
few	TRBV5-1	TRBD1	TRBJ2-7	CASSLGQAQYEQYF	TGCGCCAGCAGCCTAGGACAGGCACAATACGAGCAGTACTTC
few	TRBV2	TRBD2	TRBJ2-5	CASRGLAGPRETQYF	TGTGCCAGCAGGGGACTAGCGGGACCTCGGGAGACCCAGTACTTC
-	TRBV20-1	TRBD1	TRBJ2-6	CSARTQDRGLTYSGANVLTF	TGCAGTGCTAGAACACAAGACAGGGGGCTAACCTACTCTGGGGCCAACGTCCTGACTTTC
many	TRBV6-5	-	TRBJ2-7	CASSYRGYEQYF	TGTGCCAGCAGTTATCGGGGCTACGAGCAGTACTTC
-	TRBV6-5	-	TRBJ1-2	CASSSAYGYTF	TGTGCCAGCAGTTCAGCCTATGGCTACACCTTC
many	TRBV30	-	TRBJ1-1	CAWSPMRMNTEAFF	TGTGCCTGGAGCCCTATGAGAATGAACACTGAAGCTTTCTTT
-	TRBV5-1	-	TRBJ2-7	CASSTKGAQERQYF	TGCGCCAGCAGCACGAAAGGGGCTCAGGAACGGCAGTACTTC
few	TRBV30	-	TRBJ2-7	CAWSGPTYEQYF	TGTGCCTGGAGCGGGCCGACCTACGAGCAGTACTTC
-	TRBV11-2	-	TRBJ2-7	CASSSLVGRLYEQYF	TGTGCCAGCAGCTCCCTCGTAGGGCGACTCTACGAGCAGTACTTC
-	TRBV5-1	-	TRBJ1-1	CASSLSGDLFTEAFF	TGCGCCAGCAGCTTGTCTGGGGATTTGTTCACTGAAGCTTTCTTT
-	TRBV20-1	TRBD2	TRBJ2-1	CSARDVARTSGSLGNEQFF	TGCAGTGCTAGAGATGTGGCCAGAACTAGCGGGAGTTTAGGCAATGAGCAGTTCTTC
-	TRBV9	-	TRBJ2-5	CASSPRTAYQETQYF	TGTGCCAGCAGCCCTCGGACAGCCTACCAAGAGACCCAGTACTTC
few	TRBV7-2	TRBD1	TRBJ1-2	CASSLEDRGFNYGYTF	TGTGCCAGCAGCTTAGAGGACAGGGGATTTAACTATGGCTACACCTTC